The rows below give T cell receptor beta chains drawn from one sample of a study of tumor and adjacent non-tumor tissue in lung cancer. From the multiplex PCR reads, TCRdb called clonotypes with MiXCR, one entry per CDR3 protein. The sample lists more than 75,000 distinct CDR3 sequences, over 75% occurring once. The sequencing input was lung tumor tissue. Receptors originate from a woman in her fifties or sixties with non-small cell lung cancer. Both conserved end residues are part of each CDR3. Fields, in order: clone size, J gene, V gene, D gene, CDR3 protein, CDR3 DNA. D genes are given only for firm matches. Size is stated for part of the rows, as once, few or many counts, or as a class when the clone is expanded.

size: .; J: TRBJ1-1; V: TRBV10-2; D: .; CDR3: CANRDSNTEVFF; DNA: TGCGCCAACAGGGACTCGAACACTGAAGTTTTCTTT
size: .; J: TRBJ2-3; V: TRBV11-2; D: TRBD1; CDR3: CASGQQGAVGTDTQYF; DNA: TGTGCCAGCGGCCAACAGGGGGCTGTGGGGACAGATACGCAGTATTTT
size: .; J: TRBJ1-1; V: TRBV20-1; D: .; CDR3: CSVSSHRTEAYF; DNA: TGCAGTGTTTCCTCGCACAGAACTGAAGCTTACTTT
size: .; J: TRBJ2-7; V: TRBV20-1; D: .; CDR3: CSSSWGYEQYF; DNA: TGCAGTAGTTCATGGGGGTACGAGCAGTACTTC
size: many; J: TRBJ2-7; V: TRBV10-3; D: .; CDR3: CAISEAQLHLEQYF; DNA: TGTGCCATCAGTGAGGCCCAGTTACACCTTGAGCAGTACTTC
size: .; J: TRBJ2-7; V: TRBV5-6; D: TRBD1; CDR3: CESSYRTGNSYEQYF; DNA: TGTGAAAGCAGCTACCGGACAGGGAACTCCTACGAGCAGTACTTC
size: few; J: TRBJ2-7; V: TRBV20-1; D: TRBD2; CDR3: CSARDRAAGVGEQYF; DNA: TGCAGTGCTAGAGACCGAGCAGCGGGGGTAGGGGAGCAGTACTTC
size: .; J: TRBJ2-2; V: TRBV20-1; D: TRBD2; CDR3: CNAPGLAGSRDTGELFF; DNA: TGCAATGCACCGGGACTAGCGGGAAGTCGGGACACCGGGGAGCTGTTTTTT
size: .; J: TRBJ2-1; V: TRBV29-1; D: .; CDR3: CSVEGLARYNEHFF; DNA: TGCAGTGTTGAAGGGCTAGCGAGATACAATGAGCATTTCTTC
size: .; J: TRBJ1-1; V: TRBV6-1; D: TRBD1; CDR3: CVSRDRDRTEVFF; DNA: TGTGTCAGCAGGGACAGGGATCGCACTGAAGTTTTCTTT